Shown below are 23 T cell receptor beta chains from a single sample sequenced in a study of liver allograft versus peripheral blood T cells. Across the whole study: Comparisons were made between T cell receptor repertoires found in transplanted livers and those circulating in recipients' peripheral blood.

A single record per CDR3 protein comes from TCRdb applying MiXCR to the reads. The sample shows some 9,200 distinct CDR3 sequences, approximately 16% of them seen only once. These receptors all stem from a human patient who had a liver transplant. Some of these T cells may belong to the graft donor.

The gene calls are TRBV28 and TRBJ1-1; D is ambiguous. Germline-derived CDR1 and CDR2 are MDHEN and SYDVKM. V lost 6 bases and J lost 4, with 15 bases in between. The CDR3 has 14 amino acids. The DNA for the CDR3 is TGTGCCAGCAGAACAGAGGGCTGGGGCACTGAAGCTTTCTTT. This encodes CASRTEGWGTEAFF.

This clonotype has a handful of counts. The chain recombines TRBV28 with TRBJ2-3; D is uncertain. CDR1 MDHEN and CDR2 SYDVKM come from the germline V gene. This CDR3 contains 12 residues. V lost 1 base, J lost 5 bases, and 4 bases lay in between. CDR3 region: CASSLFRDTQYF. As DNA, the CDR3 is TGTGCCAGCAGTTTATTTAGAGATACGCAGTATTTT.

The chain carries TRBV5-5 and TRBJ1-1; D possibly corresponds to TRBD1 (5 bases). This CDR3 region has 13 residues. In germline, CDR1 is SGHKS, CDR2 YYEKEE (reference sequence). V was cut by 5 bases and J by 4 bases, with 12 bases left in between. The CDR3 nucleotides read TGTGCCAGCAGTCCGAGGGGTCCCACTGAAGCTTTCTTT. Its translation: CASSPRGPTEAFF.

This clonotype is medium-sized within its sample. The chain combines TRBV6-5 with TRBJ1-2; D is undetermined. The V and J ends lost 2 bases and 0 bases respectively, with 7 bases between them. Per the germline V gene, CDR1 is MNHEY and CDR2 is SVGAGI. This CDR3 is 14 amino acids long. CDR3 loop: CASSYGYANYGYTF. The CDR3 nucleotides are TGTGCCAGCAGTTACGGGTACGCTAACTATGGCTACACCTTC.

Judged by abundance, this clonotype is medium-sized. The CDR3 protein is CASSLVTGTNSPLHF. The CDR3 bases are TGTGCCAGTAGCCTCGTGACAGGGACTAATTCACCCCTCCACTTT. The chain joins TRBV19 to TRBJ1-6, with 7 nucleotides matching TRBD1. J gave up 6 bases and V 6 bases, and 8 bases lay outside the gene matches. CDR3 size: 15 residues. Germline V gene sequence: CDR1 LNHDA, CDR2 SQIVND (reference sequence).

In this sample, this clonotype is medium-sized. The chain carries TRBV29-1 and TRBJ2-5, with D maybe TRBD1 (6 bases). CDR1 and CDR2 from the germline V gene are SQVTM and ANQGSEA. Trimming shortened V by 3 bases and J by 6 bases, and 11 bases separated the two germline ends. This CDR3 contains 12 residues. CDR3 region: CSVDAGVQTQYF. In DNA form, the CDR3 reads TGCAGCGTTGACGCAGGGGTGCAGACCCAGTACTTC.

This clonotype is judged medium-sized. The chain is built from TRBV27 and TRBJ1-5, with D uncertain. This CDR3 is 13 amino acids long. Trimming removed 3 bases at V and 2 bases at J, with 5 bases between. CDR1 and CDR2 from the germline V gene are MNHEY and SMNVEV (reference sequence). The CDR3 sequence: CASSFRGNQPQHF. For the CDR3, the DNA is TGTGCCAGCAGTTTCCGGGGCAATCAGCCCCAGCATTTT.

The chain combines TRBV19 with TRBJ2-5; a possible D gene is TRBD1 (6 bases). The ends were cut back, 5 bases at V and 7 bases at J, with 23 bases in the middle. Germline loops: CDR1 LNHDA, CDR2 SQIVND (reference sequence). This CDR3 has 16 amino acids. In DNA, the CDR3 is TGTGCCAGTAGTGAGCGACAGGTGCTCAGCTTGGGGACCCAGTACTTC. Its translation is CASSERQVLSLGTQYF.

In its sample, this clonotype is medium-sized. V is TRBV6-6 and J is TRBJ1-1; 9 nucleotides match TRBD1. CDR3 length: 14 amino acids. With 10 bases clipped from V and 1 base from J, the junction kept 7 bases outside the gene matches. Germline V CDR1 and CDR2: MNHNY, SVGAGI (reference sequence). The CDR3 is CATRTGERNTEAFF. In nucleotides, the CDR3 is TGTGCCACTCGGACAGGGGAGAGGAACACTGAAGCTTTCTTT.

The chain is built from TRBV12-3 or TRBV12-4 and TRBJ1-2, with a possible D match to TRBD1 (5 bases). The CDR3 spans 15 residues. V shed 4 bases and J shed 8 bases, with 20 bases lying between them. The CDR3 sequence: CASSSRQTPTSGYTF. The CDR3 coding sequence is TGTGCCAGCAGTTCCCGACAGACCCCGACTAGCGGCTACACCTTC.

This clonotype was seen at least ten times. The chain carries TRBV20-1 and TRBJ1-5; the match to TRBD1 covers 10 bases. The CDR3 consists of 14 residues. The junction had 4 bases not matched to a gene; V was cut back by 1 base and J by 7 bases. The germline V gene has CDR1 DFQATT and CDR2 SNEGSKA (reference sequence). The CDR3 reads CSARVGTGAQPQHF. CDR3 DNA sequence: TGCAGTGCTAGAGTAGGGACAGGGGCCCAGCCCCAGCATTTT.

This clonotype was seen ten or more times. The J gene is TRBJ2-2, the V gene TRBV9; 12 nucleotides align to TRBD1. This CDR3 has 15 amino acids. Germline CDR1 and CDR2: SGDLS and YYNGEE. The J segment lost 7 bases and the V segment lost 4 bases, leaving 5 bases of the junction unmatched. As DNA, the CDR3 is TGTGCCAGCAGCTTGGGACAGGGGGCTGGCGGGGAGCTGTTTTTT. It specifies CASSLGQGAGGELFF.

This clonotype is termed medium-sized. V is TRBV7-2 and J is TRBJ1-6; D remains unclear. V was cut by 3 bases and J by 4 bases, with 13 bases left in between. CDR3 length: 16 amino acids. The germline V gene encodes CDR1 SGHTA and CDR2 FQGNSA. The CDR3 region has the DNA TGTGCCAGCAGCTTCGGGCGACGGGGATATAATTCACCCCTCCACTTT. This codes for CASSFGRRGYNSPLHF.

Worth noting for this clonotype: A much larger clone lies a single base off, so this may be a read error. V gene TRBV6-1 combines with J gene TRBJ2-1; no clear D. The CDR3 has 17 residues. Germline CDR1 MNHNS, CDR2 SASEGT. CDR3 DNA: TGTGCCATCAGTGAGCCGACCTCTTCTGGCTCCTACAATAAGCAGTTCTTC. It is translated as CAISEPTSSGSYNKQFF.

This clonotype was counted ten times or more. The chain has TRBV27 and TRBJ1-1; 7 bases line up with TRBD1. Germline V gives CDR1 MNHEY, CDR2 SMNVEV (reference sequence). V lost 6 bases to trimming and J lost 4 bases; unmatched junction nucleotides: 5. The CDR3 has 13 amino acids. The CDR3 here is CASRGGRSTEAFF. In DNA form, the CDR3 reads TGTGCCAGCAGAGGGGGCAGAAGCACTGAAGCTTTCTTT.

This clonotype has only a few counts. This rearrangement joins TRBV12-3 or TRBV12-4 to TRBJ1-1, with D uncertain. The CDR3 has 13 amino acids. Trimming took 5 bases from V and 2 from J, leaving 9 bases between them. CDR3 in DNA: TGTGCCAGCAGTCTTCAAGTAAACACTGAAGCTTTCTTT. Encoded protein: CASSLQVNTEAFF.

Here the CDR3 DNA reads TGTGCCAGCAACAGGCCGGGCGGGAGGGTTGGTGAGCAGTTCTTC. Its protein is CASNRPGGRVGEQFF. The rearrangement links TRBV12-3 or TRBV12-4 to TRBJ2-1; TRBD2 agrees at 9 bases. The CDR3 runs to 15 residues. Losses at the gene ends were 7 bases for V and 9 bases for J; bases not matched to a gene: 13.

There are many counts of this clonotype. The chain couples TRBV18 to TRBJ1-1; D is undetermined. Germline CDR1 is KGHSH and CDR2 is LQKENI. The V gene lost 0 bases and the J gene lost 0 bases, with 14 bases spanning the gap. This CDR3 is built from 17 residues. CDR3 residues: CASSPPRMLDMNTEAFF. In nucleotides, the CDR3 is TGTGCCAGCTCACCACCCCGGATGCTAGACATGAACACTGAAGCTTTCTTT. Variable domain in full (rest from reference TRBV18 and TRBJ1-1): NAGVMQNPRHLVRRRGQEARLRCSPMKGHSHVYWYRQLPEEGLKFMVYLQKENIIDESGMPKERFSAEFPKEGPSILRIQQVVRGDSAAYFCASSPPRMLDMNTEAFFGQGTRLTVV.

V and J are TRBV25-1 and TRBJ1-1; possible D gene TRBD1, 5 bases. Trimming shortened V by 2 bases and J by 1 base, and 5 bases separated the two germline ends. Germline loops: CDR1 MGHDK, CDR2 SYGVNS. This CDR3 comprises 13 residues. CDR3 coding DNA: TGTGCCAGCAGTGAAGGGGCGAACACTGAAGCTTTCTTT. Protein sequence: CASSEGANTEAFF.

This clonotype was seen a few times. The chain uses TRBV3-1 and TRBJ2-5; TRBD1 is a possible D gene (5 bases). Trimming took off 0 bases at V and 2 bases at J, with 7 bases between the two ends. This CDR3 spans 14 amino acids. Per the germline V gene, CDR1 is LGHDT and CDR2 is YNNKEL (reference sequence). The CDR3 DNA reads TGTGCCAGCAGCCAAGACAAGGGGCAAGAGACCCAGTACTTC. It codes for CASSQDKGQETQYF.

A few counts support this clonotype. The J gene is TRBJ1-1, the V gene TRBV5-5, with TRBD1 as a possible D gene (6 bases). The CDR3 has 13 residues. With 1 base removed from V and 6 bases from J, the gap between germline ends came to 10 bases. Germline V gene lookup returns CDR1 SGHKS and CDR2 YYEKEE (reference sequence). CDR3 bases: TGTGCCAGCAGCTTGTCAGGGGTCCCTGAAGCTTTCTTT. This encodes CASSLSGVPEAFF.

This clonotype turned up a few times. The chain has TRBV30 and TRBJ2-5, with D possibly matching TRBD2 (5 bases). Per germline, CDR1 GTSNPN and CDR2 SVGIG (reference sequence). V lost 1 base to trimming and J lost 1 base, with 10 bases between them. The CDR3 totals 14 residues. CDR3 loop: CAWSAGGPQETQYF. CDR3 bases: TGTGCCTGGAGTGCCGGAGGTCCCCAAGAGACCCAGTACTTC.

This clonotype has a count of ten or more. The chain joins TRBV15 to TRBJ1-1; a weak D match, TRBD1 (6 bases). This CDR3 is 14 amino acids long. The ends were cut back, 4 bases at V and 4 bases at J, with 13 bases in the middle. Germline assignment: CDR1 LNHNV and CDR2 YYDKDF (reference sequence). The CDR3, as DNA: TGTGCCACCAGCAAGGGGGAGGTTGGCACTGAAGCTTTCTTT. Residues: CATSKGEVGTEAFF.